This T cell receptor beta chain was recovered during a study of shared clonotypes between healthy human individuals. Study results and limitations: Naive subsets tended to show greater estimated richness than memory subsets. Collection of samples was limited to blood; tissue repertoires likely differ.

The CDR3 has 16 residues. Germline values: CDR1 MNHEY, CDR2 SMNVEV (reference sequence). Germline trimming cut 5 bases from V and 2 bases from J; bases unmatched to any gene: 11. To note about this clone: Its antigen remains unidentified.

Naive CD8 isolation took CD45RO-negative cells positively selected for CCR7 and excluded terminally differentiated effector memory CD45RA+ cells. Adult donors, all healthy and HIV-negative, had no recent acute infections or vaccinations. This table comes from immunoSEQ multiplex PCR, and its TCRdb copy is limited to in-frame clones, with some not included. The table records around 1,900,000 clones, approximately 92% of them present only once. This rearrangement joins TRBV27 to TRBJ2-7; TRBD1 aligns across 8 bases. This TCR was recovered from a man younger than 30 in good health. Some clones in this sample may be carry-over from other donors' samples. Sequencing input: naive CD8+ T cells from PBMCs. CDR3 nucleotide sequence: TGTGCCAGCAGTCCCTCGGTGGGACAGGCCCCCTACGAGCAGTACTTC. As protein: CASSPSVGQAPYEQYF.